The 8 T cell receptor beta chains listed next were all sequenced from one sample in a study of T cell repertoires in cytomegalovirus infection. Using its own MiXCR run on the reads, TCRdb lists one record per CDR3 protein. The sample contains roughly 700,000 distinct CDR3 sequences, 30% to 40% of which appear only once. Antigen specificity for these receptors is unknown. Here the sequenced sample was cultured PBMCs, taken from culture after CMV antigen stimulation. These receptor sequences come from a human donor in good health (CMV status not recorded). Some clones in this sample may be carry-over from other donors' samples.

The chain combines TRBV7-2 with TRBJ2-7; 8 bases map to TRBD2. The ends lost 5 bases at V and 4 bases at J; junction bases unmatched: 10. CDR1 is SGHTA and CDR2 is FQGNSA in the germline V gene. There are 15 residues in the CDR3. CDR3 sequence (DNA): TGTGCCAGCAGCCCGGGGGGGGCCAGGGGATACGAGCAGTACTTC. Translated: CASSPGGARGYEQYF.

The chain has TRBV19 and TRBJ1-3, with D possibly being TRBD1 (5 bases). CDR3 size: 13 residues. V was trimmed by 9 bases and J by 1 base, leaving 10 bases between them. Per germline, CDR1 LNHDA and CDR2 SQIVND (reference sequence). The CDR3 region has the DNA TGTGCCAGCGGGGCGGCTTCTGGAAACACCATATATTTT. This codes for CASGAASGNTIYF.

In DNA form, the CDR3 reads TGTGCCAGCAGCCCCGAGGAAGATACGCAGTATTTT. Its protein is CASSPEEDTQYF. V usage is TRBV11-2 and J usage is TRBJ2-3; D unclear. The V end lost 5 bases, the J end lost 5 bases, and 8 bases lay between the germline ends. CDR1 and CDR2 from the germline V gene are SGHAT and FQNNGV. This CDR3 is built from 12 residues.

The chain employs TRBV2 and TRBJ2-5, with D possibly matching TRBD2 (6 bases). The CDR3 is 12 residues long. V was pared by 6 bases and J by 3 bases, with 8 bases between. Germline V gives CDR1 SNHLY, CDR2 FYNNEI. Here the CDR3 DNA reads TGTGCCAGCAGGCCGGGGGAAGAGACCCAGTACTTC. Protein sequence: CASRPGEETQYF.

The chain couples TRBV19 to TRBJ1-5; D is possibly TRBD1 (6 bases). In germline, CDR1 is LNHDA, CDR2 SQIVND (reference sequence). The V and J ends lost 1 base and 8 bases respectively, with 18 bases between them. The CDR3 has 16 residues. For the CDR3, the DNA is TGTGCCAGTAGTATAGGACAAAAGGTTGAGGGGGAGCCCCAGCATTTT. Residues: CASSIGQKVEGEPQHF. The full variable domain, its missing parts supplied by reference TRBV19 and TRBJ1-5, is DGGITQSPKYLFRKEGQNVTLSCEQNLNHDAMYWYRQDPGQGLRLIYYSQIVNDFQKGDIAEGYSVSREKKESFPLTVTSAQKNPTAFYLCASSIGQKVEGEPQHFGDGTRLSIL.

V is TRBV4-1 and J is TRBJ1-2; no clear D. The CDR3 runs 14 residues. Trimming pared 4 bases from V and 0 bases from J, leaving 9 bases between. Germline CDR1 and CDR2: MGHRA and YSYEKL. CDR3 residues: CASSRTEANYGYTF. The CDR3 nucleotides read TGCGCCAGCAGCCGGACTGAAGCTAACTATGGCTACACCTTC.

This clonotype was detected a few times. The chain combines TRBV6-6 with TRBJ1-5; the D gene is possibly TRBD1 (5 bases). The CDR3 consists of 15 residues. CDR1 and CDR2 (germline): MNHNY, SVGAGI (reference sequence). Trimming left V 8 bases short and J 5 bases short, with 19 bases between. CDR3: CASRAGGVIDQPQHF. CDR3 nucleotide sequence: TGTGCCAGCCGGGCCGGGGGGGTTATAGATCAGCCCCAGCATTTT.

This clonotype was seen a few times. The rearrangement links TRBV6-1 to TRBJ2-1; 8 nucleotides align to TRBD2. In germline, CDR1 is MNHNS, CDR2 SASEGT. The CDR3 contains 15 residues. V was pared by 3 bases and J by 7 bases, with 8 bases of the junction left unmatched. The CDR3 nucleotides read TGTGCCAGCAGTGAGGGGTCTAGCGGGCGGAATGAGCAGTTCTTC. Amino acid sequence: CASSEGSSGRNEQFF.